This entry lists 28 T cell receptor beta chains sequenced from one sample in a study of blood T cell repertoires in COVID-19. Clones were sequenced by immunoSEQ multiplex PCR, and TCRdb holds only the in-frame ones, with some missing. The sample has some 200,000 clones; around 85% are singletons. The sequencing sample was made of PBMCs or T cells enriched from blood (not recorded which). The source of these receptors is a woman aged 40 to 49 with acute COVID-19.

The chain has TRBV6-5 and TRBJ2-1, with 9 bases matching TRBD2. V gave up 2 bases and J gave up 9 bases; unmatched junction bases: 11. The CDR3 extends over 16 amino acids. In germline, CDR1 is MNHEY, CDR2 SVGAGI. CDR3 bases: TGTGCCAGCAGTTACCGGTCCAGGACTAGCGCAACTGAGCAGTTCTTC. It translates to CASSYRSRTSATEQFF.

This clone turned up a few times. This chain's CDR3 is CASSPGTGALAGSNTGELFF. The CDR3 region has the DNA TGTGCCAGCTCACCCGGGACAGGGGCACTAGCGGGTTCGAACACCGGGGAGCTGTTTTTT. This chain uses TRBV18 with TRBJ2-2; D is perhaps TRBD1 (10 bases). This CDR3 has 20 residues. The V gene's germline CDR1 is KGHSH and CDR2 LQKENI. V was pared by 3 bases and J by 0 bases, with 23 bases between.

This rearrangement joins TRBV5-1 to TRBJ2-7; a possible D gene is TRBD2 (5 bases). CDR3 length: 16 amino acids. V shed 3 bases and J shed 2 bases, with 18 bases lying between them. Germline CDR1 SGHRS, CDR2 YFSETQ. CDR3 nucleotide sequence: TGCGCCAGCAGCTGGGCCCAAGGCGGGCAAGCCTACGAGCAGTACTTC. Amino acids: CASSWAQGGQAYEQYF.

The chain combines TRBV29-1 with TRBJ1-1; D unresolved. From germline, CDR1 is SQVTM and CDR2 ANQGSEA. This CDR3 spans 13 amino acids. As DNA, the CDR3 is TGCAGTTTAACTGGACTTAGGAACACTGAAGCTTTCTTT. Translated: CSLTGLRNTEAFF.

This clone has a single count. The rearrangement links TRBV5-4 to TRBJ1-1, with 7 bases matching TRBD1. Germline trimming cut 4 bases from V and 3 bases from J; bases unmatched to any gene: 6. From germline, CDR1 is SGHNT and CDR2 YYREEE (reference sequence). The CDR3 runs to 14 residues. The CDR3, as DNA: TGTGCCAGCAGCCGGGGACAGTCGGACACTGAAGCTTTCTTT. Translated: CASSRGQSDTEAFF.

CDR3 DNA: TGTGCGGCCAGGGCTCCTAACTATGGCTACACCTTC. This gives the protein CAARAPNYGYTF. The chain carries TRBV27 and TRBJ1-2, with a weak D call TRBD1 (5 bases). The CDR3 consists of 12 residues. Germline V gives CDR1 MNHEY, CDR2 SMNVEV (reference sequence).

The rearrangement joins TRBV9 to TRBJ2-3; perhaps TRBD1 as D (5 bases). This CDR3 spans 15 amino acids. Germline V gives CDR1 SGDLS, CDR2 YYNGEE. V was clipped by 0 bases and J by 2 bases, with 10 bases between them. CDR3 in amino acids: CASSVGQGNTDTQYF. The CDR3 region has the DNA TGTGCCAGCAGCGTAGGTCAGGGAAACACAGATACGCAGTATTTT.

The chain uses TRBV18 and TRBJ1-5; D gene uncertain. The CDR3 totals 15 residues. V was clipped by 6 bases and J by 3 bases, with 15 bases between them. Germline CDR1 reads KGHSH; CDR2 reads LQKENI. CDR3 residues: CASSVDFGINQPQHF. The CDR3, as DNA: TGTGCCAGCTCTGTCGACTTCGGTATCAATCAGCCCCAGCATTTT. The whole variable domain, remainder taken from reference TRBV18 and TRBJ1-5, is NAGVMQNPRHLVRRRGQEARLRCSPMKGHSHVYWYRQLPEEGLKFMVYLQKENIIDESGMPKERFSAEFPKEGPSILRIQQVVRGDSAAYFCASSVDFGINQPQHFGDGTRLSIL.

J is TRBJ1-4 and V is TRBV28; 7 bases agree with TRBD1. Trimming removed 5 bases from V and 8 bases from J; junction bases left unmatched: 8. The CDR3 contains 14 residues. Germline V gene lookup returns CDR1 MDHEN and CDR2 SYDVKM. The DNA of the CDR3 is TGTGCCAGCAGTCCGACAGGGAGATTCGAAAAACTGTTTTTT. This codes for CASSPTGRFEKLFF.

This rearrangement joins TRBV28 to TRBJ1-1; D possibly corresponds to TRBD1 (5 bases). Trimming removed 7 bases from V and 4 bases from J, with 16 bases in between. The CDR3 extends over 14 amino acids. Looked up from germline, CDR1 is MDHEN and CDR2 is SYDVKM. The CDR3 loop reads CASTPLRGGTEAFF. In DNA, the CDR3 is TGTGCCAGCACACCCTTGAGGGGAGGCACTGAAGCTTTCTTT.

This chain joins TRBV5-4 and TRBJ1-5, with TRBD1 matching over 9 bases. Germline V gene sequence: CDR1 SGHNT, CDR2 YYREEE (reference sequence). CDR3 length: 13 amino acids. The J segment lost 9 bases and the V segment lost 3 bases, leaving 4 bases of the junction unmatched. The CDR3: CASSWEGQGPQHF. For the CDR3, the DNA is TGTGCCAGCAGCTGGGAGGGACAGGGGCCCCAGCATTTT.

V is TRBV11-2 and J is TRBJ1-1; D remains unclear. The CDR3 consists of 14 residues. Trimming left V 1 base short and J 0 bases short, with 6 bases between. Germline-derived CDR1 and CDR2 are SGHAT and FQNNGV. The CDR3 here is CASSLGLLNTEAFF. The CDR3 nucleotides read TGTGCCAGCAGCTTAGGACTCCTGAACACTGAAGCTTTCTTT.

The chain joins TRBV11-2 to TRBJ2-5, with a tentative D call TRBD2 (6 bases). Germline values: CDR1 SGHAT, CDR2 FQNNGV. Trimming pared 4 bases from V and 8 bases from J, leaving 11 bases between. The CDR3 is 12 amino acids. CDR3 coding DNA: TGTGCCAGCAGCTCGCAAGGGACTACCCAGTACTTC. Encoded protein: CASSSQGTTQYF. The full variable domain, its missing parts supplied by reference TRBV11-2 and TRBJ2-5, is EAGVAQSPRYKIIEKRQSVAFWCNPISGHATLYWYQQILGQGPKLLIQFQNNGVVDDSQLPKDRFSAERLKGVDSTLKIQPAKLEDSAVYLCASSSQGTTQYFGPGTRLLVL.

The rearrangement joins TRBV7-6 to TRBJ1-1; D gene unclear. This CDR3 spans 13 amino acids. The germline V gene has CDR1 SGHVS and CDR2 FNYEAQ. Trimming shortened V by 3 bases and J by 4 bases, and 9 bases separated the two germline ends. The CDR3 DNA reads TGTGCCAGCAGCTTCCCGAGTGGCACTGAAGCTTTCTTT. Translated, it gives CASSFPSGTEAFF.

This rearrangement joins TRBV5-1 to TRBJ2-3; TRBD1 agrees at 7 bases. Trimming at V came to 3 bases and at J to 2 bases, leaving 3 bases not matched to a gene. Germline V gene lookup returns CDR1 SGHRS and CDR2 YFSETQ. The CDR3 covers 14 residues. This CDR3 is CASSWGTDTDTQYF. CDR3 in DNA: TGCGCCAGCAGCTGGGGGACAGACACAGATACGCAGTATTTT.

This clone has more than one count but fewer than ten. V and J are TRBV29-1 and TRBJ2-7, with D possibly TRBD1 on 6 matching bases. V was pared by 6 bases and J by 3 bases, with 18 bases between. Germline loops: CDR1 SQVTM, CDR2 ANQGSEA. This CDR3 region has 14 residues. The CDR3 region has the DNA TGCAGCGTCCTCCTCAGGGGAAAAAGCTACGAGCAGTACTTC. This translates into CSVLLRGKSYEQYF.

V gene TRBV7-9 combines with J gene TRBJ2-5; a weak D match, TRBD2 (6 bases). Germline loops: CDR1 SEHNR, CDR2 FQNEAQ (reference sequence). This CDR3 is 15 amino acids long. Trimming stripped 5 bases from V and 1 base from J, with 14 bases between. CDR3 DNA: TGTGCCAGCAGCCCTTTAGGGGACTCCCAAGAGACCCAGTACTTC. The encoded protein is CASSPLGDSQETQYF.

CDR3 sequence: CASSKLAGGSNEQFF. CDR3 bases: TGTGCCAGCAGCAAATTAGCGGGGGGGTCGAATGAGCAGTTCTTC. The chain has TRBV3-1 (or the pseudogene TRBV3-2) and TRBJ2-1; 11 bases are a match to TRBD2. The trim removed 5 bases at V and 7 bases at J, leaving 7 bases unmatched. Germline CDR1 reads LGHDT; CDR2 reads YNNKEL (reference sequence). This CDR3 has 15 amino acids.

The rearrangement uses TRBV18 and TRBJ1-5; TRBD1 might be the D (6 bases). Germline CDR1 and CDR2: KGHSH and LQKENI. The CDR3 loop spans 14 amino acids. Deletions cut 5 bases from V and 3 bases from J, with 11 bases between. The CDR3, as DNA: TGTGCCAGCTCAGAGGGGGGGCTCAATCAGCCCCAGCATTTT. It specifies CASSEGGLNQPQHF.

The rearrangement uses TRBV9 and TRBJ2-3; 7 bases are a match to TRBD1. With V trimmed by 9 bases and J by 0 bases, 7 bases remained unmatched. The CDR3 totals 14 residues. Germline CDR1 and CDR2: SGDLS and YYNGEE. The CDR3 DNA follows: TGTGCCACCCGACAGGGACCGAGCACAGATACGCAGTATTTT. This translates into CATRQGPSTDTQYF.

This clone came up once. V and J are TRBV6-1 and TRBJ2-4; the D is unclear. Trimming pared 0 bases from V and 0 bases from J, leaving 12 bases between. The CDR3 runs to 17 residues. From germline, CDR1 is MNHNS and CDR2 SASEGT. CDR3 sequence reads: CASSEARSSLAKNIQYF. For the CDR3, the DNA is TGTGCCAGCAGTGAAGCGAGGTCATCCCTAGCCAAAAACATTCAGTACTTC.

The gene calls are TRBV5-6 and TRBJ2-2, with D possibly matching TRBD2 (6 bases). V was trimmed by 0 bases and J by 7 bases, leaving 13 bases between them. Germline loops: CDR1 SGHDT, CDR2 YYEEEE. CDR3 length: 15 amino acids. The CDR3 region has the DNA TGTGCCAGCAGCTTGGATGGGGCGGAGGGCGGGGAGCTGTTTTTT. The encoded protein is CASSLDGAEGGELFF.

This chain uses TRBV5-1 with TRBJ1-1; D is ambiguous. The germline gives CDR1 SGHRS, CDR2 YFSETQ. This CDR3 spans 14 amino acids. V was shortened by 3 bases and J by 3 bases, with 12 bases between the two germline ends. CDR3 residues: CASSSEGRYTEAFF. The CDR3 DNA sequence: TGCGCCAGCAGCTCTGAGGGTAGGTACACTGAAGCTTTCTTT.

The CDR3 coding sequence is TGTGCCAGCAGCCCGATGTGGTGGGACAGGGGGAATGGCTACACCTTC. It codes for CASSPMWWDRGNGYTF. The rearrangement uses TRBV25-1 and TRBJ1-2, with 11 bases fitting TRBD1. Germline V CDR1 and CDR2: MGHDK, SYGVNS. The CDR3 runs to 16 residues. V dropped 6 bases and J dropped 6; count of bases not matched to a gene: 12.

This chain uses TRBV7-8 with TRBJ1-5, with 7 bases matching TRBD1. In germline, CDR1 is SGHVS, CDR2 FQNEAQ. The CDR3 totals 16 residues. V lost 3 bases, J lost 2 bases, and 7 bases stayed unmatched. CDR3: CASSFTGVRGNQPQHF. The CDR3 DNA follows: TGTGCCAGCAGCTTCACAGGGGTGAGGGGCAATCAGCCCCAGCATTTT.

This clone was detected only once. This chain links TRBV5-6 with TRBJ2-3; unclear D gene. CDR3 length: 14 amino acids. Germline values: CDR1 SGHDT, CDR2 YYEEEE. V was pared by 5 bases and J by 4 bases, with 14 bases between. CDR3 DNA sequence: TGTGCCAGCAGTTCTCGGGTCTACCCAGATACGCAGTATTTT. Its protein is CASSSRVYPDTQYF. The variable domain in full, with the rest retrieved from reference TRBV5-6 and TRBJ2-3, is DAGVTQSPTHLIKTRGQQVTLRCSPKSGHDTVSWYQQALGQGPQFIFQYYEEEERQRGNFPDRFSGHQFPNYSSELNVNALLLGDSALYLCASSSRVYPDTQYFGPGTRLTVL.

This rearrangement joins TRBV7-2 to TRBJ2-5; 7 bases match TRBD2. With 1 base clipped from V and 9 bases from J, the junction kept 11 bases outside the gene matches. The CDR3 is 15 residues long. Per the germline V gene, CDR1 is SGHTA and CDR2 is FQGNSA. The CDR3 loop is CASSLDRLAVGAQYF. The CDR3 DNA follows: TGTGCCAGCAGCTTAGATCGGCTAGCGGTGGGGGCCCAGTACTTC.

The chain uses TRBV24-1 and TRBJ2-3; 11 bases line up with TRBD2. The germline gives CDR1 KGHDR, CDR2 SFDVKD. The CDR3 consists of 16 residues. The trim removed 4 bases at V and 4 bases at J, leaving 6 bases unmatched. The DNA for the CDR3 is TGTGCCACCAGTGAGCCCCTAGCGGGGGGCCCAGATACGCAGTATTTT. This gives the protein CATSEPLAGGPDTQYF.